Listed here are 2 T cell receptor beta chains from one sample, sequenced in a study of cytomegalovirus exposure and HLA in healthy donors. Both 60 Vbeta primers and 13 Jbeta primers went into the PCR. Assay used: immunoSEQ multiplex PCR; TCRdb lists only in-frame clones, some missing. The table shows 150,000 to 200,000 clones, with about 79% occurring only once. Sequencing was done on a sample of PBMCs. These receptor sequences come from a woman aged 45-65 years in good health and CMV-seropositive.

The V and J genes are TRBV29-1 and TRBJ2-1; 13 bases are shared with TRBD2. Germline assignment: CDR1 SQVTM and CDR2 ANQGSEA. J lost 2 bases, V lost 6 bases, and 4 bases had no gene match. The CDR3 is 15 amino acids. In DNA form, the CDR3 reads TGCAGCGTCGGACTAGCGGGGGCACCCTACAATGAGCAGTTCTTC. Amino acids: CSVGLAGAPYNEQFF.

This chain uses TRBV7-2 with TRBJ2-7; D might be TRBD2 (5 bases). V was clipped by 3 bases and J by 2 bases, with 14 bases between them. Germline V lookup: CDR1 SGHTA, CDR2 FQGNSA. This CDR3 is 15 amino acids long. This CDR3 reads CASSFDTSGTYEQYF. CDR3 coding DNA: TGTGCCAGCAGCTTTGACACTTCGGGGACCTACGAGCAGTACTTC. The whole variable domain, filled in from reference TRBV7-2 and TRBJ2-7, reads GAGVSQSPSNKVTEKGKDVELRCDPISGHTALYWYRQSLGQGLEFLIYFQGNSAPDKSGLPSDRFSAERTGGSVSTLTIQRTQQEDSAVYLCASSFDTSGTYEQYFGPGTRLTVT.